This TCR beta chain was found in a study of blood T cell repertoires in COVID-19 (TCRdb year 2020). For the study in its entirety: The collaborator samples originated in the United States, Italy and Spain and spanned the acute and convalescent phases of COVID-19. Sample metadata almost always included a de-identified subject ID, COVID-19 status, age in years and sex. The repertoires were released in a freely available public database meant as a resource for research on the immune response to SARS-CoV-2. HLA class I and class II types, where available, came from metadata supplied by the sample provider rather than from assay-based typing. The prospective study material was composed of cDNA or gDNA derived from T cells, B-cell-depleted T cells, or PBMCs. Samples came from the ongoing ImmuneRACE study (first 160 participants) plus 1,254 subjects from 6 global collaborators. Subjects who had been exposed to COVID-19, were actively infected with it, or had recovered from it provided the deeply sampled blood TCRbeta repertoires that made up the dataset. The research as a whole found: How much clinical and demographic metadata was included differed by source and by participant, and the metadata was provided uncurated.

As concerns this clone: No antigen is known for it. No qualities accompany the bases; no much larger clone lies one base away.

The CDR3 starts with the cysteine, ends with the phenylalanine, and has 14 residues. This entry keeps only the CDR3 DNA: 42 bases, framed from base 1. V sheds 0 bases and J sheds 7 bases, leaving 12 bases between their ends. CDR1 and CDR2, looked up from the germline V gene (reference sequence), are SGHNT and YYREEE. TCRbeta CDR3 regions were amplified from genomic DNA using the immunoSEQ Assay, a bias-controlled multiplex PCR. In the source study's methods: Nucleated cell counts per sample were estimated from amplification of reference gene primers within the assay. To quantify the absolute abundance of each unique TCRbeta CDR3 rearrangement, sequence reads were collapsed and filtered. For each sample, productive Simpson clonality was calculated as the square root of Simpson's diversity index over productive rearrangements. The table was pulled from immuneACCESS by TCRdb, which kept in-frame rearrangements only. Such tables lose some clones; where checked, under half of the loss comes from unresolved V genes, and the rest has no known cause. That table is the source of V, J and clone size, and D and trimming were worked out from the DNA. Within this sample are fewer than 200,000 clones, with 81% of them counted one time only. Around 12% of the sample is held by the ten biggest clonotypes.

One collaborating source in Seattle enrolled patients while the patients were actively infected and followed the patients over time throughout the course of disease. Each collaborating institution followed its own protocols to collect whole blood in K2EDTA tubes. For TCRbeta analysis, collaborators shipped samples in one of three forms: frozen whole blood, isolated PBMCs, or DNA extracted from either of those sample types. Sequencing used peripheral blood. This chain joins TRBV5-4 to TRBJ2-3; possibly the D gene is TRBD2, per 5 matching bases. The TCR originated in a woman over 75 with COVID-19, enrolled during active disease. The nucleotides read TGTGCCAGCAGCTTGGAGGGTAGCGTGAATACGCAGTATTTT. This translates into CASSLEGSVNTQYF.